This TCR beta chain was profiled in a study of blood T cells in healthy people across ages. Findings of the study overall: As naive T cell percentage varied, TCR beta diversity correlated strongly with it. There were more naive CD4+ cells and higher diversity in long-lived donors than in aged donors.

This clonotype appeared a few times. The antigen is not known. A much larger clone lies one base from this, so it may be a read error. Together with a sample-barcoded 5' primer, a J-beta primer mix was included in a second PCR lasting about 6 to 11 cycles. TCRdb redid the calling of the 5' RACE reads with MiXCR, one entry per CDR3 protein. The profile shows just under 900,000 distinct CDR3 sequences, under 35% of them singletons. The CDR3 runs 18 residues. Germline V gene lookup returns CDR1 DFQATT and CDR2 SNEGSKA (reference sequence). The genes are TRBV20-1 and TRBJ2-7; 11 nucleotides line up with TRBD1. The sample consisted of blood. This receptor was obtained from a woman older than 75 in good health. Here the CDR3 reads CSAGDNRDRGFGSYEQYF. The DNA for the CDR3 is TGCAGTGCTGGAGATAACCGGGACAGGGGGTTTGGCTCCTACGAGCAGTACTTC.